Below, 19 T cell receptor beta chains from the same sample are listed, as sequenced in a study of T cell repertoires in cytomegalovirus infection. Using its own MiXCR run on the reads, TCRdb lists one record per CDR3 protein. This table has around 280,000 distinct CDR3 sequences, about 9.2% appearing once. Specimen: PBMCs. These receptors were taken from a human donor in good health (CMV status not recorded). Some clones in this sample may be carry-over from other donors' samples.

This clonotype has ten or more counts. The chain is built from TRBV6-1 and TRBJ1-5; D perhaps matches TRBD1 (6 bases). V was trimmed by 7 bases and J by 3 bases, leaving 16 bases between them. CDR3 length: 15 residues. Germline V gene sequence: CDR1 MNHNS, CDR2 SASEGT. CDR3 DNA: TGTGCCAGCACCGAGAACAGGGCCCCCAATCAGCCCCAGCATTTT. Translated: CASTENRAPNQPQHF.

This clonotype was seen ten or more times. The chain uses TRBV7-2 and TRBJ2-3; D is unclear. Germline CDR1 SGHTA, CDR2 FQGNSA. Trimming took off 4 bases at V and 0 bases at J, with 5 bases between the two ends. The CDR3 totals 13 residues. The CDR3 is CASSSASTDTQYF. The CDR3 coding sequence is TGTGCCAGCAGCTCCGCGAGCACAGATACGCAGTATTTT.

In this sample, this clonotype turned up many times. The chain couples TRBV20-1 to TRBJ2-7, with 7 bases aligning to TRBD2. With 5 bases clipped from V and 7 bases from J, the junction kept 5 bases outside the gene matches. Germline loops: CDR1 DFQATT, CDR2 SNEGSKA (reference sequence). CDR3 size: 11 residues. CDR3 sequence reads: CSAERGEEQYF. CDR3 DNA: TGCAGTGCTGAGCGGGGTGAAGAGCAGTACTTC.

This clonotype was seen more than once but under ten times. CDR3: CASSIPGGSGQPQHF. CDR3 nucleotides: TGTGCCAGTAGTATTCCAGGGGGCTCGGGTCAGCCCCAGCATTTT. This chain uses TRBV19 with TRBJ1-5; 8 bases align to TRBD1. J was trimmed by 6 bases and V by 3 bases; bases with no gene match: 7. The germline V gene has CDR1 LNHDA and CDR2 SQIVND (reference sequence). The CDR3 consists of 15 residues.

Ten or more counts support this clonotype. The rearrangement uses TRBV7-2 and TRBJ2-4; D possibly corresponds to TRBD1 (5 bases). Deletions cut 4 bases from V and 8 bases from J, with 9 bases between. The CDR3 spans 12 residues. CDR1 is SGHTA and CDR2 is FQGNSA in the germline V gene. The CDR3 DNA reads as TGTGCCAGCAGCTCAGGGCTTCACATTCAGTACTTC. Its protein is CASSSGLHIQYF.

This clonotype was counted many times. The chain couples TRBV12-3 or TRBV12-4 to TRBJ2-3; TRBD2 is a possible D gene (5 bases). CDR3 length: 14 residues. The V and J ends lost 2 bases and 4 bases respectively, with 10 bases between them. The CDR3 loop is CASSLRGLSDTQYF. The DNA for the CDR3 is TGTGCCAGCAGTTTAAGAGGACTCTCAGATACGCAGTATTTT.

In its sample, this clonotype was seen a few times. The genes are TRBV19 and TRBJ2-7, with D perhaps TRBD1 or TRBD2 (5 bases each). The CDR3 has 13 residues. Germline V CDR1 and CDR2: LNHDA, SQIVND (reference sequence). V was cut by 1 base and J by 6 bases, with 10 bases left in between. The CDR3 region has the DNA TGTGCCAGTAGTATAGGAAGGGGAGCCGAGCAGTACTTC. As protein: CASSIGRGAEQYF.

This clonotype was seen more than once but under ten times. The chain carries TRBV20-1 and TRBJ1-3; D gene unclear. Germline V gene lookup returns CDR1 DFQATT and CDR2 SNEGSKA (reference sequence). V lost 0 bases to trimming and J lost 4 bases, with 10 bases between them. The CDR3 consists of 14 residues. The CDR3: CSARDIRTGNTIYF. The CDR3 DNA sequence: TGCAGTGCTAGAGATATCCGTACGGGAAACACCATATATTTT.

This clonotype was observed at least ten times. The rearrangement uses TRBV18 and TRBJ2-5, with D possibly being TRBD1 (6 bases). The CDR3 is made up of 15 amino acids. In germline, CDR1 is KGHSH, CDR2 LQKENI. Between the trimmed V and J ends, which lost 3 bases and 2 bases, there was a span of 13 bases. The CDR3 loop is CASSPQRGQQETQYF. Here the CDR3 DNA reads TGTGCCAGCTCACCTCAACGGGGACAACAAGAGACCCAGTACTTC.

This clonotype was found many times. This chain uses TRBV7-9 with TRBJ1-4; 10 positions match TRBD1. After removal of 6 bases from V and 4 bases from J, the junction contained 5 bases not matched to a gene. Per the germline V gene, CDR1 is SEHNR and CDR2 is FQNEAQ (reference sequence). The CDR3 sequence is 15 residues long. CDR3 sequence reads: CASSHRDRGNEKLFF. CDR3 bases: TGTGCCAGCAGTCACCGGGACAGGGGTAATGAAAAACTGTTTTTT.

This clonotype was counted ten times or more. For the CDR3, the DNA is TGTGCCAGCGGACGAAGTAGCCCCCTCCGAGCCTCCTACGAGCAGTACGTC. Protein sequence: CASGRSSPLRASYEQYV. The chain employs TRBV2 and TRBJ2-7; D unclear. The CDR3 spans 17 residues. Between the trimmed V and J ends, which lost 8 bases and 0 bases, there was a span of 23 bases. In germline, CDR1 is SNHLY, CDR2 FYNNEI.

This clonotype was recorded at least ten times. The chain carries TRBV12-3 or TRBV12-4 and TRBJ1-5; D ambiguous. The V gene lost 3 bases and the J gene lost 9 bases, with 12 bases spanning the gap. The CDR3 extends over 13 amino acids. The CDR3 region is CASSFGSRWPQHF. CDR3 nucleotide sequence: TGTGCCAGCAGTTTTGGGTCCCGGTGGCCCCAGCATTTT.

This clonotype came up a few times. The chain employs TRBV20-1 and TRBJ2-5, with no clear D. Trimming stripped 5 bases from V and 4 bases from J, with 17 bases between. The CDR3 runs to 14 residues. CDR1 and CDR2 from the germline V gene are DFQATT and SNEGSKA (reference sequence). Here the CDR3 DNA reads TGCAGTGCTCCCCCTGAGTACAGAGTAGAGACCCAGTACTTC. Protein sequence: CSAPPEYRVETQYF.

This clonotype was counted ten times or more. The chain uses TRBV7-2 and TRBJ2-2; 11 positions agree with TRBD2. Germline assignment: CDR1 SGHTA and CDR2 FQGNSA. The CDR3 is made up of 16 amino acids. J was trimmed by 1 base and V by 5 bases; bases with no gene match: 3. CDR3 coding DNA: TGTGCCAGCAGCGTGGGACTAGCGGTGAACACCGGGGAGCTGTTTTTT. It encodes CASSVGLAVNTGELFF.

This clonotype was counted ten times or more. This chain links TRBV7-2 with TRBJ1-1; D gene unclear. This CDR3 spans 13 amino acids. Germline CDR1 and CDR2: SGHTA and FQGNSA. Trimming shortened V by 1 base and J by 3 bases, and 6 bases separated the two germline ends. This chain's CDR3 is CASSLGSHTEAFF. In DNA, the CDR3 is TGTGCCAGCAGCTTAGGCAGCCACACTGAAGCTTTCTTT.

This clonotype has ten or more counts. The CDR3, as DNA: TGTGCCAGCAGTCCAGGACAGGACCCTTATGGCTACACCTTC. Translating gives CASSPGQDPYGYTF. This rearrangement joins TRBV6-2 or TRBV6-3 to TRBJ1-2; TRBD1 agrees at 7 bases. The junction had 8 bases not matched to a gene; V was cut back by 5 bases and J by 5 bases. Germline loops: CDR1 MNHEY, CDR2 SVGEGT. The CDR3 is 14 amino acids.

This clonotype was counted only a few times. The chain uses TRBV28 and TRBJ2-7, with a weak D call TRBD2 (5 bases). There are 15 residues in the CDR3. CDR1 is MDHEN and CDR2 is SYDVKM in the germline V gene. V gave up 6 bases and J gave up 2 bases, with 17 bases separating them. Here the CDR3 DNA reads TGTGCCAGCAGCGGCGGGCCGAACGGCGCCTACGAGCAGTACTTC. It specifies CASSGGPNGAYEQYF.

This clonotype was observed a single time. A much bigger clone sits one base away, suggesting this may be a read error. The V and J genes are TRBV14 and TRBJ2-1; D possibly corresponds to TRBD1 (6 bases). Near its end, the DNA agrees better with TRBJ2-7, so the J call may be wrong. Germline V CDR1 and CDR2: SGHDN, FVKESK. The length of the CDR3 is 14 residues. This chain's CDR3 is CASSQRGKENEQYF. The CDR3 DNA reads TGTGCCAGCAGCCAAAGGGGGAAAGAGAATGAGCAGTACTTC.

This clonotype was detected many times. The rearrangement links TRBV27 to TRBJ1-3, with unresolved D. The CDR3 length is 16 residues. V was pared by 5 bases and J by 0 bases, with 14 bases between. Germline-derived CDR1 and CDR2 are MNHEY and SMNVEV (reference sequence). Here the CDR3 reads CASSPSSRHSGNTIYF. CDR3 sequence (DNA): TGTGCCAGCAGTCCCTCCTCTCGTCACTCTGGAAACACCATATATTTT.